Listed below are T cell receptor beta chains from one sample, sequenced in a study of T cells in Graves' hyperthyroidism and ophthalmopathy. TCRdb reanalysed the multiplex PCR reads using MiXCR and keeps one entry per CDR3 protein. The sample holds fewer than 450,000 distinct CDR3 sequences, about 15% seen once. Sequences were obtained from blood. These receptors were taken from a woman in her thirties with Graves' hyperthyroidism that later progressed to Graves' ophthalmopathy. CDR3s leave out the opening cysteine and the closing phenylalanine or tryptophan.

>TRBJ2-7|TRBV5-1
ASSLAGHSEQY
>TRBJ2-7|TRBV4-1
ASSREGPSSFEQY
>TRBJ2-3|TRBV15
ATSRDRPGGVADTQY
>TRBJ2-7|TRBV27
ASSPRLAGHEQY
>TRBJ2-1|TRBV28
ASSYSPGGMGYNEQF
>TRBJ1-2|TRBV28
ASSSAGSGFFSGEDGYT
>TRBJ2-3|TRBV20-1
SARDWRGDPTDTQY
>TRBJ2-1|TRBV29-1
SVERARYNEQF
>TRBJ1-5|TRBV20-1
SARVRTGVNQPQH
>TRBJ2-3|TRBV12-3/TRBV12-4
ASTRRTGSTDTQY
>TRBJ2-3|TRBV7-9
ASSLAGGSEDTQY
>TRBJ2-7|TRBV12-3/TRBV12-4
ASSLMSEQY
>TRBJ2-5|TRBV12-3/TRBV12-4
ASSRERAGGVETQY
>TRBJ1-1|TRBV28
ASSPPGARGYGATEAF
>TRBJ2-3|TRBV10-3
AISGSGTDTQY
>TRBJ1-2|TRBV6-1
ASSEEWTHPQYGYT
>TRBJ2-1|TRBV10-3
AISESEGANNNEQF
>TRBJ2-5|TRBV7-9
ASSLTSGSRETQY
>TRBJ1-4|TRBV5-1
ASSRRTGPNEKLF
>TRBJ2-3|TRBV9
ASSSAGGGGVSTDTQY
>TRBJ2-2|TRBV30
AWRPGALNTGELF
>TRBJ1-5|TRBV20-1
SARDPRHNQPQH
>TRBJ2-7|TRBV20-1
SARYGRELLEQY
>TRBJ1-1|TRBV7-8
ASSSPAGQGRTLELNTEAF
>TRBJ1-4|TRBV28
ASSFCTETATNEKLF
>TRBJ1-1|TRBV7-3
ASRETTGTEAF
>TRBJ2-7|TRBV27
ASSQLGTRYEQY
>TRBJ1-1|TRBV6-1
ASSVPTGLDRPEAF
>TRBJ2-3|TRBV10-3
AIRQGVGVTDTQY
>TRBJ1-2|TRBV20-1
SATGASGSGYT
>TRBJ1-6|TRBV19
ASSDLGTGQLNSPLH
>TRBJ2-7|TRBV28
ASTVSGGLYEQY
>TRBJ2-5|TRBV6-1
ASSELGQETQY
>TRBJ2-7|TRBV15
ATSRDRGAGGSEQY
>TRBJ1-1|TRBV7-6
ASSPPTNTEAF
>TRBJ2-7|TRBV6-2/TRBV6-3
ASSYAVTTGAGGLEQY
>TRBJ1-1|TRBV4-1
ASSPPLSRKGLEAF
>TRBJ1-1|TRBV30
AWSWLPNTEAF
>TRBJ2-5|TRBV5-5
ASSPLTSIGETQY
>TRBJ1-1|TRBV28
ASSPITGQGEGEAF
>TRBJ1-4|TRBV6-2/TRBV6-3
ASSAPPEGEKLF
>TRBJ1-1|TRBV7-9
ASSEGTTEAF
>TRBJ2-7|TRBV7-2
ASSLASGTALYEQY